A single sample is the source of the 28 T cell receptor beta chains below, sequenced in a study of cytomegalovirus exposure and HLA in healthy donors. Primers for the PCR totalled 60 Vbeta and 13 Jbeta. Assay: immunoSEQ multiplex PCR; the TCRdb copy retains only in-frame clones and omits some. The data contain some 200,000 clones, around four fifths of them singletons. Sequencing input: PBMCs. The receptors come from a female donor in good health and CMV-seronegative.

The V and J genes are TRBV28 and TRBJ1-6, with 8 bases fitting TRBD1. The J segment lost 7 bases and the V segment lost 3 bases, leaving 8 bases of the junction unmatched. The CDR3 length is 16 residues. The germline V gene encodes CDR1 MDHEN and CDR2 SYDVKM. In DNA form, the CDR3 reads TGTGCCAGCAGTTTGAGCCCGGGACAGGCGAATTCACCCCTCCACTTT. The encoded protein is CASSLSPGQANSPLHF.

This chain connects TRBV19 to TRBJ1-2; tentatively, D is TRBD1 (5 bases). The CDR3 has 11 residues. Per germline, CDR1 LNHDA and CDR2 SQIVND (reference sequence). V lost 6 bases and J lost 8, with 10 bases in between. The CDR3 region is CASRIGGGYTF. The CDR3 DNA sequence: TGTGCCAGTAGAATCGGGGGAGGCTACACCTTC.

V and J are TRBV5-1 and TRBJ1-1; TRBD1 matches 7 bases. There are 14 residues in the CDR3. The germline gives CDR1 SGHRS, CDR2 YFSETQ. Losses at the gene ends were 4 bases for V and 7 bases for J; bases not matched to a gene: 10. CDR3 nucleotide sequence: TGCGCCAGCAGCCCCGAGACAGGGCCTGGTGAAGCTTTCTTT. This sequence encodes CASSPETGPGEAFF.

The gene calls are TRBV28 and TRBJ2-7, with 9 bases lining up with TRBD1. The CDR3 length is 17 residues. The V gene's germline CDR1 is MDHEN and CDR2 SYDVKM. J was trimmed by 2 bases and V by 5 bases; bases with no gene match: 13. In nucleotides, the CDR3 is TGTGCCAGCAGTCCCCTCAACTTACAGGGGGCGGCCTACGAGCAGTACTTC. This gives the protein CASSPLNLQGAAYEQYF.

V usage is TRBV2 and J usage is TRBJ1-4; D is uncertain. Trimming removed 7 bases at V and 4 bases at J, with 10 bases between. This CDR3 region has 13 residues. CDR1 is SNHLY and CDR2 is FYNNEI in the germline V gene. The CDR3 region has the DNA TGTGCCAGCATGGTGGAGCTTAATGAAAAACTGTTTTTT. It yields the protein CASMVELNEKLFF.

This clone was seen just once. The CDR3 DNA is TGTGCCAGCAGTCCCCGGGACAGAACCTACGAGCAGTACTTC. It translates to CASSPRDRTYEQYF. The rearrangement uses TRBV28 and TRBJ2-5; 7 nucleotides agree with TRBD1. The J call is doubtful: the DNA matches TRBJ2-7 better. Germline V CDR1 and CDR2: MDHEN, SYDVKM. The CDR3 runs 14 residues.

This clone was observed a few times. The chain joins TRBV27 to TRBJ2-7; TRBD2 matches at 13 bases. This CDR3 contains 16 residues. Per germline, CDR1 MNHEY and CDR2 SMNVEV (reference sequence). The ends lost 5 bases at V and 2 bases at J; junction bases unmatched: 6. CDR3 nucleotides: TGTGCCAGCAGTCCCAGTGGGACTAGCGGGACCTACGAGCAGTACTTC. It encodes CASSPSGTSGTYEQYF.

V and J are TRBV30 and TRBJ2-1; 11 nucleotides match TRBD1. After removal of 1 base from V and 1 base from J, the junction contained 3 bases not matched to a gene. The CDR3 extends over 16 amino acids. The germline CDR1 and CDR2 sequences are GTSNPN and SVGIG (reference sequence). The DNA for the CDR3 is TGTGCCTGGAGTGCCGGGACAGGGGGGTCCTACAATGAGCAGTTCTTC. Its protein product is CAWSAGTGGSYNEQFF.

The chain has TRBV27 and TRBJ1-6, with TRBD1 matching over 8 bases. The CDR3 covers 17 residues. Germline V lookup: CDR1 MNHEY, CDR2 SMNVEV (reference sequence). J gave up 0 bases and V 6 bases, and 7 bases lay outside the gene matches. The CDR3 bases are TGTGCCAGCAGCAACCGGGACAGGAGCTCCTATAATTCACCCCTCCACTTT. It specifies CASSNRDRSSYNSPLHF.

The chain recombines TRBV4-1 with TRBJ1-2; TRBD1 is a possible D gene (5 bases). V was pared by 1 base and J by 4 bases, with 10 bases between. In germline, CDR1 is MGHRA, CDR2 YSYEKL. The CDR3 contains 14 residues. This CDR3 is CASSQGTRGYGYTF. CDR3 in DNA: TGCGCCAGCAGCCAAGGGACAAGGGGCTATGGCTACACCTTC.

The chain has TRBV5-1 and TRBJ2-3; maybe TRBD2 (5 bases). The germline V gene encodes CDR1 SGHRS and CDR2 YFSETQ. The germline V and J ends were trimmed by 0 bases and 5 bases, with 7 bases remaining between them. This CDR3 contains 13 residues. CDR3 loop: CASSLGGIDTQYF. The CDR3 nucleotides are TGCGCCAGCAGCTTGGGAGGGATAGATACGCAGTATTTT.

The genes are TRBV18 and TRBJ2-7; D perhaps matches TRBD1 (5 bases). The V end lost 0 bases, the J end lost 5 bases, and 14 bases lay between the germline ends. Germline CDR1 KGHSH, CDR2 LQKENI. The CDR3 loop spans 15 amino acids. CDR3 sequence reads: CASSPPSRQGDEQYF. The CDR3 DNA reads TGTGCCAGCTCACCACCGTCCAGGCAAGGGGACGAGCAGTACTTC.

This rearrangement joins TRBV6-5 to TRBJ1-1; 7 bases map to TRBD1. V gave up 8 bases and J gave up 3 bases; unmatched junction bases: 9. The germline V gene encodes CDR1 MNHEY and CDR2 SVGAGI. This CDR3 contains 14 residues. Written as DNA, the CDR3 is TGTGCCAGCGGTTTGGGACAGCCAGACACTGAAGCTTTCTTT. Its protein product is CASGLGQPDTEAFF.

This chain's CDR3 is CASSSGESPLHF. DNA for the CDR3: TGTGCCAGCAGTTCAGGGGAGTCACCCCTCCACTTT. This chain joins TRBV6-6 and TRBJ1-6; weak D call: TRBD1 (6 bases). Germline V lookup: CDR1 MNHNY, CDR2 SVGAGI (reference sequence). This CDR3 region has 12 residues. Trimming took 4 bases from V and 10 from J, leaving 8 bases between them.

V gene TRBV6-5 combines with J gene TRBJ2-2, with a tentative D call TRBD1 (5 bases). CDR3 size: 15 residues. Germline V CDR1 and CDR2: MNHEY, SVGAGI. V lost 6 bases and J lost 8, with 19 bases in between. Written as DNA, the CDR3 is TGTGCCAGCAGACGGCGTCGACAGTTGTCAGGGGAGCTGTTTTTT. It yields the protein CASRRRRQLSGELFF.

The chain couples TRBV10-1 to TRBJ2-7, with 7 nucleotides matching TRBD1. V shed 6 bases and J 2 bases; nucleotides not matched to a gene: 4. Looked up from germline, CDR1 is WNHNN and CDR2 is SYGVQD (reference sequence). This CDR3 spans 13 amino acids. Here the CDR3 reads CASRSDRAYEQYF. The CDR3 nucleotides are TGCGCCAGCAGGAGCGACAGGGCCTACGAGCAGTACTTC.

The gene calls are TRBV30 and TRBJ1-4; D possibly corresponds to TRBD1 (5 bases). The CDR3 is 15 amino acids. V lost 2 bases to trimming and J lost 3 bases, with 13 bases between them. Germline V lookup: CDR1 GTSNPN, CDR2 SVGIG (reference sequence). CDR3 DNA sequence: TGTGCCTGGAGTCGCGACAGCCTTTCTAATGAAAAACTGTTTTTT. Amino acid sequence: CAWSRDSLSNEKLFF.

The chain has TRBV28 and TRBJ1-5, with 10 positions matching TRBD1. The germline CDR1 and CDR2 sequences are MDHEN and SYDVKM. The CDR3 has 15 residues. Trimming took 3 bases from V and 6 from J; bases not matched to a gene: 5. The CDR3 DNA sequence: TGTGCCAGCAGTTTTGGGACAGGGGCTGGTCAGCCCCAGCATTTT. It is translated as CASSFGTGAGQPQHF.

The rearrangement joins TRBV19 to TRBJ1-3; TRBD1 might be the D (5 bases). Germline V gene sequence: CDR1 LNHDA, CDR2 SQIVND (reference sequence). The CDR3 has 15 amino acids. V gave up 6 bases and J gave up 0 bases, with 12 bases separating them. CDR3 sequence (DNA): TGTGCCAGTAGCCCGGACAACCTCTCTGGAAACACCATATATTTT. It translates to CASSPDNLSGNTIYF.

The rearrangement uses TRBV19 and TRBJ1-1, with D uncertain. The ends were cut back, 7 bases at V and 5 bases at J, with 11 bases in the middle. Germline V gene sequence: CDR1 LNHDA, CDR2 SQIVND (reference sequence). The CDR3 spans 12 residues. The CDR3 sequence: CASTSRRTEAFF. The DNA of the CDR3 is TGTGCCAGTACAAGCCGCCGGACTGAAGCTTTCTTT.

This chain joins TRBV5-4 and TRBJ2-7, with D perhaps TRBD1 (5 bases). V was clipped by 3 bases and J by 6 bases, with 13 bases between them. The CDR3 loop spans 13 amino acids. Germline CDR1 reads SGHNT; CDR2 reads YYREEE (reference sequence). In nucleotides, the CDR3 is TGTGCCAGCAGCTCCGATCAGGGATCCGAGCAGTACTTC. As protein: CASSSDQGSEQYF.

The CDR3 spells CASSVGRLGIYEQYF. CDR3 in DNA: TGTGCCAGCAGCGTAGGGCGCCTCGGGATTTACGAGCAGTACTTC. J is TRBJ2-7 and V is TRBV9, with TRBD2 as a possible D gene (5 bases). The germline V and J ends were trimmed by 0 bases and 4 bases, with 14 bases remaining between them. Germline CDR1 and CDR2: SGDLS and YYNGEE. The CDR3 has 15 residues.

The CDR3 here is CASSPQQGIMAKNIQYF. The CDR3, as DNA: TGTGCCAGCTCACCACAACAGGGAATTATGGCCAAAAACATTCAGTACTTC. The rearrangement links TRBV18 to TRBJ2-4; tentative D call: TRBD1 (6 bases). This CDR3 comprises 17 residues. Germline CDR1 and CDR2: KGHSH and LQKENI. Trimming stripped 1 base from V and 1 base from J, with 14 bases between.

The chain combines TRBV19 with TRBJ2-7; maybe TRBD2 (6 bases). V was shortened by 6 bases and J by 4 bases, with 16 bases between the two germline ends. This CDR3 region has 14 residues. Germline V gene sequence: CDR1 LNHDA, CDR2 SQIVND (reference sequence). The CDR3 bases are TGTGCCAGTAGCAAGGGACTTCAACTATACGAGCAGTACTTC. Translated: CASSKGLQLYEQYF.

V and J are TRBV19 and TRBJ2-5; 8 nucleotides match TRBD1. The V gene end was trimmed by 6 bases and the J gene end by 5 bases; junction bases not matched to a gene: 5. This CDR3 is 13 amino acids long. CDR1 and CDR2 (germline): LNHDA, SQIVND (reference sequence). The CDR3 DNA reads as TGTGCCAGTAGGGGCAGGGGGCACGAGACCCAGTACTTC. This codes for CASRGRGHETQYF.

This chain uses TRBV4-3 with TRBJ1-6; no clear D gene. The V end was cut by 0 bases, the J end by 8 bases, with 11 bases between. Looked up from germline, CDR1 is LGHNA and CDR2 is YSLEER. The CDR3 contains 15 residues. The CDR3 sequence is CASSQEEGKDSPLHF. CDR3 sequence (DNA): TGCGCCAGCAGCCAAGAAGAGGGAAAGGATTCACCCCTCCACTTT.

This rearrangement joins TRBV6-5 to TRBJ2-7, with TRBD2 matching 8 bases. This CDR3 spans 15 amino acids. Germline values: CDR1 MNHEY, CDR2 SVGAGI. After removal of 0 bases from V and 12 bases from J, the junction contained 13 bases not matched to a gene. CDR3 nucleotide sequence: TGTGCCAGCAGTTACTCGAACGGGGGGGCCCGGGAGAGGTACTTC. Encoded protein: CASSYSNGGARERYF.

The chain is built from TRBV7-9 and TRBJ2-2; 7 bases fit TRBD1. CDR1 SEHNR and CDR2 FQNEAQ come from the germline V gene (reference sequence). This CDR3 is built from 14 residues. V gave up 10 bases and J gave up 4 bases; unmatched junction bases: 9. Here the CDR3 DNA reads TGTGCCACTCAGGCAGGGGGTTTCACCGGGGAGCTGTTTTTT. It specifies CATQAGGFTGELFF.